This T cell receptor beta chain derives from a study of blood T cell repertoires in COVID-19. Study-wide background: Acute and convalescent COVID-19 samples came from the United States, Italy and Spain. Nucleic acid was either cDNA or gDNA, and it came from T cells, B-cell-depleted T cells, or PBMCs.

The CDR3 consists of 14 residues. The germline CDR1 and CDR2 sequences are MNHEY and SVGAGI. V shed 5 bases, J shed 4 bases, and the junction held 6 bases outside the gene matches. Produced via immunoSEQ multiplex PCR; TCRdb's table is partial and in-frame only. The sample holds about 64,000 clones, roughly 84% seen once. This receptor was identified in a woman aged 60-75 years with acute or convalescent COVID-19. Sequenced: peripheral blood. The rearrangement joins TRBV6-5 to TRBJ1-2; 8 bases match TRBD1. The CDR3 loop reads CASSTGTGVYGYTF. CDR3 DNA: TGTGCCAGCAGTACTGGGACAGGTGTCTATGGCTACACCTTC.